The rows below give T cell receptor beta chains drawn from one sample of a study of blood T cell repertoires in COVID-19. Sequencing was performed with immunoSEQ multiplex PCR; in TCRdb, only in-frame clones are kept and a portion is missing. The table has under 300,000 clones, 70% to 85% seen once. The sequenced sample consisted of peripheral blood. The receptor set was obtained from a woman older than 75 with acute or convalescent COVID-19. CDR3s include the opening cysteine and the closing phenylalanine or tryptophan. Each record gives: clone size, J gene, V gene, D gene, CDR3 DNA, CDR3 protein. The D gene is left open where the match is weak. Not every row has a clone size; where given, it reads once, few, many or a size class.

-,TRBJ2-3,TRBV5-4,-,TGTGCCAGCAGCTTGCCTAGCACAGATACGCAGTATTTT,CASSLPSTDTQYF
-,TRBJ1-1,TRBV10-1,TRBD1,TGCGCCAGCAGTAGGGACAGGGGGACTGAAGCTTTCTTT,CASSRDRGTEAFF
-,TRBJ2-3,TRBV30,-,TGTGCTATAGGGGGTACAGATACGCAGTATTTT,CAIGGTDTQYF
few,TRBJ1-6,TRBV2,-,TGTGCCAGCGGAGAGGCGGGGCGGAATTCACCCCTCCACTTT,CASGEAGRNSPLHF
-,TRBJ2-5,TRBV7-2,-,TGTGCCAGCAGCTCCTATGAGACCCAGTACTTC,CASSSYETQYF
once,TRBJ2-1,TRBV10-3,TRBD2,TGTGCCATCAGTCCCTGGACTAGCGGGGGGCAGGGTGAGCAGTTCTTC,CAISPWTSGGQGEQFF
-,TRBJ2-2,TRBV11-3,-,TGTGCCAGCAGCCCAGGAGGAGTCGCCGGGGAGCTGTTTTTT,CASSPGGVAGELFF
-,TRBJ2-2,TRBV7-6,TRBD1,TGTGCCAGCAGCTTAGCCCCAGGGGGCTACACCGGGGAGCTGTTTTTT,CASSLAPGGYTGELFF
-,TRBJ2-7,TRBV18,TRBD1,TGTGCCAGCTCACCACAGGGGACAGGGAGAAGCGAGCAGTACTTC,CASSPQGTGRSEQYF
-,TRBJ1-1,TRBV15,-,TGTGCCACCAGCAGAGTGGACAAGAACACTGAAGCTTTCTTT,CATSRVDKNTEAFF
-,TRBJ1-1,TRBV19,-,TGTGCCAGTAGCCTGACAGGGAACACTGAAGCTTTCTTT,CASSLTGNTEAFF
-,TRBJ2-1,TRBV3-1/TRBV3-2,-,TGTGCCAGCAGCCAAAGAGCAGGGGCAGTTTACAATGAGCAGTTCTTC,CASSQRAGAVYNEQFF
-,TRBJ1-2,TRBV19,-,TGTGCCAGTAGTTCCCTTCCGCGGCGGGGCTACACCTTC,CASSSLPRRGYTF
-,TRBJ1-5,TRBV2,TRBD1,TGTGCCAGCAGTGAGGGACAGGGGGTGGGTCAGCCCCAGCATTTT,CASSEGQGVGQPQHF
-,TRBJ1-2,TRBV18,-,TGTGCCAGCTCACCATCCTCCGGGGGGCCGAATAACTATGGCTACACCTTC,CASSPSSGGPNNYGYTF
-,TRBJ2-5,TRBV5-1,-,TGCGCCAGCAGCTTGGGACCCCCGGGACATGGCCCAGTGAGAGAGACCCAGTACTTC,CASSLGPPGHGPVRETQYF
-,TRBJ1-1,TRBV13,-,TGTGCCAGCGCGGGGGAAATCCCGAACACTGAAGCTTTCTTT,CASAGEIPNTEAFF
-,TRBJ1-6,TRBV7-9,TRBD1,TGTGCCAGCACCTTGGACGGAACAGGGGCGAGCTCCTATAATTCACCCCTCCACTTT,CASTLDGTGASSYNSPLHF
-,TRBJ2-1,TRBV7-6,TRBD2,TGTGCCAGCAGCGGGGCGGGAGGGCTCGAGCAGTTCTTC,CASSGAGGLEQFF
once,TRBJ1-6,TRBV13,TRBD1,TGTGCCAGCAGCTTAGGGGACAGGGGGTATAATTCACCCCTCCACTTT,CASSLGDRGYNSPLHF